This T cell receptor beta chain derives from a study of cytomegalovirus exposure and HLA in healthy donors. The CDR3 loop spans 14 amino acids. Germline V gives CDR1 SGDLS, CDR2 YYNGEE. The trim removed 3 bases at V and 6 bases at J, leaving 7 bases unmatched. A multiplex PCR was run with 60 Vbeta primers and 13 Jbeta primers. TCRdb's table, derived via immunoSEQ multiplex PCR, lists solely in-frame clones and lacks some. The repertoire holds 60,000 to 85,000 clones, with around 82% as singletons. V gene TRBV9 combines with J gene TRBJ1-1, with 8 positions matching TRBD1. The TCR sequence derives from a man aged 35-49 years in good health and CMV-seronegative. The sample consisted of PBMCs. Written as DNA, the CDR3 is TGTGCCAGCAGCGGTACAGGGGGACAAGCTGAAGCTTTCTTT. Amino acid sequence: CASSGTGGQAEAFF.